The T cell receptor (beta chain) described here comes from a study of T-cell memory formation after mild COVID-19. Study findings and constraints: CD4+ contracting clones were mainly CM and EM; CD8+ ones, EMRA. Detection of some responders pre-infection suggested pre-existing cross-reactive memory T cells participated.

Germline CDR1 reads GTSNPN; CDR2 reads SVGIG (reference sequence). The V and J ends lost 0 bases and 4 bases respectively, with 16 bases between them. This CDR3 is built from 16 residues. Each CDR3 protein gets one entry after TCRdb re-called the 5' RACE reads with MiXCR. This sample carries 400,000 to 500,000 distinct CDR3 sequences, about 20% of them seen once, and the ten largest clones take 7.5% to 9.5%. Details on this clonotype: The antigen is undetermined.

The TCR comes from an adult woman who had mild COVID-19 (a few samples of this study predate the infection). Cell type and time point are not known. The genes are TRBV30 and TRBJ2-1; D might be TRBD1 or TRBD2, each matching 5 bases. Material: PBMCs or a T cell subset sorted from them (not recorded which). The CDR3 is CAWSVRSWGKYNEQFF. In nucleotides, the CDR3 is TGTGCCTGGAGTGTACGATCTTGGGGGAAGTACAATGAGCAGTTCTTC.